The table lists the clone carrying this T cell receptor beta chain with many counts. Its antigen is unknown. One end of the junction fails to match germline, which may point to a read error. These data originate in a study of neurological immune-mediated disorders. Every sequencing run gave over 200 million TCR-beta sequences, taken from 15-18 subjects. TCRdb recomputed calls from the 5' RACE reads with MiXCR, one row per CDR3 protein. The table has about 62,000 distinct CDR3 sequences, around 3.8% seen once; the top ten hold around 2.2%. Whole-study findings and limits: There was no clinical or MRI feature that was associated with the multiple sclerosis repertoire cluster. The highest TCR clonal expansion occurred in HTLV-1-associated myelopathy; multiple sclerosis fell below healthy controls. Subjects shared no identical expanded-clone CDR3 amino acid sequences, suggesting private TCR-beta repertoires in all groups.

This CDR3 contains 13 residues. Looked up from germline, CDR1 is LNHNV and CDR2 is YYDKDF (reference sequence). Sequenced sample: PBMCs. The sequence derives from a woman aged 45 to 65 with multiple sclerosis. The V gene is TRBV15, the J gene TRBJ1-4; D remains unclear. CDR3 loop: CATSRDLGAALDF. The CDR3 coding sequence is TGTGCCACCAGCAGAGATCTGGGCGCGGCCTTGGATTTT.